The rows below give T cell receptor beta chains drawn from one sample of a study of T-cell reconstitution after alpha-beta-depleted transplantation in children. TCRdb recomputed calls from the PCR reads with MiXCR, one row per CDR3 protein. The sample has some 840,000 distinct CDR3 sequences, about 16% seen once; the top ten hold roughly 5%. Specimen: PBMCs, mostly from graft donor cells, collected 360 days after TCRalphabeta/CD19-depleted stem cell transplant. The receptor set was obtained from a male patient between 10 and 17 years old who had a stem cell transplant for acute lymphoblastic leukemia, so the T cells may come from the graft donor. The CDR3 runs from the conserved cysteine through the conserved F or W. A D gene is named only where the DNA matches it firmly. Not every row has a clone size; where given, it reads once, few, many or a size class.

>NA|many|TRBJ2-2|TRBV5-1
CASSLKPGPDTGELFF
TGCGCCAGCAGCTTGAAGCCGGGGCCGGACACCGGGGAGCTGTTTTTT
>NA|few|TRBJ2-1|TRBV10-3
CAISPVNGNEQFF
TGTGCCATCAGTCCCGTTAACGGAAATGAGCAGTTCTTC
>NA|NA|TRBJ2-3|TRBV5-6
CASSLGPGGDTQYF
TGTGCCAGCAGCTTGGGTCCAGGGGGGGATACGCAGTATTTT
>NA|NA|TRBJ2-5|TRBV7-8
CASSLYGAAYLYRETQYF
TGTGCCAGCAGCTTATATGGCGCCGCATACTTATACCGAGAGACCCAGTACTTC
>NA|NA|TRBJ2-7|TRBV4-2
CASSLRRGAPYEQYF
TGTGCCAGCAGCCTAAGACGAGGCGCCCCCTACGAGCAGTACTTC
>NA|NA|TRBJ2-1|TRBV5-1
CASSLGLLGGADYNEQFF
TGCGCCAGCAGCTTGGGCTTATTAGGGGGAGCGGATTACAATGAGCAGTTCTTC
>NA|NA|TRBJ2-1|TRBV20-1
CSARKRAFSYNEQFF
TGCAGTGCTAGAAAGCGGGCTTTTTCCTACAATGAGCAGTTCTTC
>NA|NA|TRBJ1-5|TRBV4-1
CASSQVQNQPQHF
TGCGCCAGCAGCCAAGTCCAAAATCAGCCCCAGCATTTT
>TRBD1|few|TRBJ2-5|TRBV10-2
CASRDRGYETQYF
TGCGCCAGCAGAGACAGGGGATACGAGACCCAGTACTTC
>TRBD1|few|TRBJ2-7|TRBV5-5
CASSLGDRELSYEQYF
TGTGCCAGCAGCTTGGGAGACAGGGAGTTGTCCTACGAGCAGTACTTC
>NA|NA|TRBJ1-2|TRBV29-1
CSVDWVIGSNYGYTF
TGCAGCGTTGATTGGGTAATCGGTTCTAACTATGGCTACACCTTC
>TRBD1|NA|TRBJ1-5|TRBV5-6
CASSLDRGDFSQPQHF
TGTGCCAGCAGCTTGGACAGGGGTGATTTCAGTCAGCCCCAGCATTTT
>NA|NA|TRBJ2-7|TRBV2
CASHDTGNYEQYF
TGTGCCAGCCATGACACCGGGAACTACGAGCAGTACTTC
>NA|few|TRBJ2-2|TRBV9
CASSVLLAPGELFF
TGTGCCAGCAGCGTGCTCCTAGCGCCCGGGGAGCTGTTTTTT
>NA|NA|TRBJ2-5|TRBV10-3
CAISESELGSNLETQYF
TGTGCCATCAGTGAGTCGGAGCTGGGGAGCAATTTAGAGACCCAGTACTTC
>NA|NA|TRBJ2-2|TRBV5-1
CASSSPPNTGELFF
TGCGCCAGCAGTTCCCCCCCGAACACCGGGGAGCTGTTTTTT
>NA|NA|TRBJ1-5|TRBV7-2
CASSLVAVYSNQPQHF
TGTGCCAGCAGCTTAGTGGCGGTCTATAGCAATCAGCCCCAGCATTTT
>NA|few|TRBJ2-5|TRBV5-1
CASSLAEEGETQYF
TGCGCCAGCAGCTTGGCCGAGGAAGGTGAGACCCAGTACTTC
>NA|NA|TRBJ2-7|TRBV10-3
CAIMEDAGTYEQYF
TGTGCCATCATGGAGGACGCGGGAACCTACGAGCAGTACTTC
>NA|NA|TRBJ1-3|TRBV28
CASSLWGGTMQGNTIYF
TGTGCCAGCAGTTTATGGGGCGGGACGATGCAGGGAAACACCATATATTTT
>NA|NA|TRBJ2-1|TRBV9
CASSVGASVFHEQFF
TGTGCCAGCAGCGTAGGTGCTAGCGTGTTTCATGAGCAGTTCTTC
>NA|NA|TRBJ2-2|TRBV7-9
CASSFTGKVAGELFF
TGTGCCAGCAGCTTCACAGGGAAGGTAGCCGGGGAGCTGTTTTTT
>NA|few|TRBJ2-7|TRBV12-3/TRBV12-4
CASSLTSLRQGPPYEQYF
TGTGCCAGCAGTCTAACTAGCCTCAGACAGGGTCCCCCCTACGAGCAGTACTTC
>NA|few|TRBJ2-7|TRBV20-1
CSASWPLEQYF
TGCAGTGCTAGTTGGCCCCTGGAGCAGTACTTC
>TRBD2|NA|TRBJ2-7|TRBV5-1
CASSSGLAGAEQYF
TGCGCCAGCAGCTCGGGACTAGCGGGAGCCGAGCAGTACTTC
>TRBD1|few|TRBJ2-7|TRBV6-1
CASSVGQGKYEQYF
TGTGCCAGCAGTGTGGGACAGGGGAAGTACGAGCAGTACTTC
>TRBD1|NA|TRBJ1-1|TRBV6-1
CASSPLKGAVTTEAFF
TGTGCCAGCAGTCCCCTAAAGGGGGCGGTAACAACTGAAGCTTTCTTT
>NA|few|TRBJ1-5|TRBV4-1
CASSQVGLRGRDKEMRQPQHF
TGCGCCAGCAGCCAAGTAGGTCTTAGAGGAAGGGACAAGGAGATGAGGCAGCCCCAGCATTTT
>TRBD2|few|TRBJ2-2|TRBV20-1
CSARGTTNTGELFF
TGCAGTGCCCGAGGGACTACGAACACCGGGGAGCTGTTTTTT
>NA|NA|TRBJ2-7|TRBV25-1
CASSWSRGSYEQYF
TGTGCCAGCAGTTGGAGTAGAGGCTCCTACGAGCAGTACTTC
>TRBD2|NA|TRBJ2-6|TRBV5-1
CASRWEGSSGANVLTF
TGCGCCAGCAGATGGGAGGGAAGCTCTGGGGCCAACGTCCTGACTTTC
>NA|NA|TRBJ1-1|TRBV7-2
CASSHYRPEAFF
TGTGCCAGCAGTCACTACCGACCCGAAGCTTTCTTT
>NA|few|TRBJ2-7|TRBV11-2
CASSLDGDFSSYEQYF
TGTGCCAGCAGCTTAGATGGGGATTTTAGCTCCTACGAGCAGTACTTC
>TRBD1|NA|TRBJ1-1|TRBV27
CASSTDPDRAAFF
TGTGCCAGCAGTACCGACCCGGACAGGGCTGCTTTCTTT
>NA|NA|TRBJ1-1|TRBV7-9
CASSPTFIRMTEAFF
TGTGCCAGCAGCCCAACCTTTATCCGGATGACTGAAGCTTTCTTT
>TRBD2|NA|TRBJ2-4|TRBV6-2/TRBV6-3
CASSRFPTGLAGVGAKNIQYF
TGTGCCAGCAGTCGATTCCCCACGGGACTAGCGGGGGTGGGAGCCAAAAACATTCAGTACTTC
>TRBD2|NA|TRBJ2-1|TRBV7-3
CASSPYGTSGGNEQFF
TGTGCCAGCAGCCCATACGGGACTAGCGGGGGCAATGAGCAGTTCTTC
>NA|few|TRBJ2-7|TRBV7-9
CASSLWVFGGLDEQYF
TGTGCCAGCAGCTTATGGGTTTTTGGGGGCTTAGACGAGCAGTACTTC
>NA|NA|TRBJ2-5|TRBV4-2
CASSKKTDQETQYF
TGTGCCAGCAGCAAAAAGACTGACCAAGAGACCCAGTACTTC
>NA|NA|TRBJ1-1|TRBV5-1
CASSLGGRVGMNTEAFF
TGCGCCAGCAGCTTGGGGGGCAGGGTGGGGATGAACACTGAAGCTTTCTTT
>NA|NA|TRBJ2-7|TRBV24-1
CATSDSLSYEQYF
TGTGCCACCAGTGATTCACTATCCTACGAGCAGTACTTC